Each of the 18 T cell receptor beta chains below was sequenced from the same sample in a study of human T cells and chemical hapten exposure. MiXCR, run by TCRdb on the RACE reads, gives a single entry per CDR3 protein. The table lists 110,000 to 150,000 distinct CDR3 sequences, roughly 12% of them singletons. Regarding time point: patch test 2, 6 weeks after DPC sensitization. Treatment: therapeutic diphenylcyclopropenone sensitization with weekly scalp DPC. The sequences come from whole blood, collected in connection with sensitization to the hapten diphenylcyclopropenone (DPC). The receptors stem from a woman aged 45 to 65 with alopecia areata. Some clones in this sample may be carry-over from other donors' samples.

This chain uses TRBV28 with TRBJ2-7; D could derive from TRBD1 or TRBD2 (6 bases each). Deletions cut 3 bases from V and 5 bases from J, with 17 bases between. In germline, CDR1 is MDHEN, CDR2 SYDVKM. The CDR3 runs to 15 residues. The CDR3 coding sequence is TGTGCCAGCAGTTTGCCGGGGGCTACCAGGCACGAGCAGTACTTC. It yields the protein CASSLPGATRHEQYF.

The chain recombines TRBV6-2 or TRBV6-3 with TRBJ2-3, with 7 bases matching TRBD1. There are 16 residues in the CDR3. With 2 bases clipped from V and 6 bases from J, the junction kept 11 bases outside the gene matches. Germline-derived CDR1 and CDR2 are MNHEY and SVGEGT. Here the CDR3 reads CASSYTHRGEKDTQYF. Here the CDR3 DNA reads TGTGCCAGCAGTTACACCCACAGGGGCGAGAAGGATACGCAGTATTTT.

To note about this clonotype: Likely a read error: the CDR3 ends without its conserved phenylalanine or tryptophan. This chain connects TRBV7-2 to TRBJ2-1; D might be TRBD2 (5 bases). V gave up 1 base and J gave up 7 bases, with 11 bases separating them. From germline, CDR1 is SGHTA and CDR2 FQGNSA. CDR3 length: 14 amino acids. The DNA of the CDR3 is TGTGCCAGCAGCTTAGACCAGCGCGGGAATGAGCAGTTCTTA. Protein sequence: CASSLDQRGNEQFL.

This clonotype appeared many times. The chain is built from TRBV12-3 or TRBV12-4 and TRBJ2-1, with D perhaps TRBD1 or TRBD2 (5 bases each). This CDR3 has 14 amino acids. With 7 bases removed from V and 3 bases from J, the gap between germline ends came to 13 bases. CDR3 sequence reads: CASKTGTNYNEQFF. For the CDR3, the DNA is TGTGCCAGCAAAACCGGGACCAACTACAATGAGCAGTTCTTC.

The rearrangement links TRBV19 to TRBJ2-1; 7 nucleotides align to TRBD1. The CDR3 has 19 amino acids. J lost 5 bases, V lost 6 bases, and 22 bases had no gene match. Germline CDR1 reads LNHDA; CDR2 reads SQIVND (reference sequence). DNA for the CDR3: TGTGCCAGTAGCCCCCACAGGGGAGCGGCCCTACGTGGGGACAATGAGCAGTTCTTC. It is translated as CASSPHRGAALRGDNEQFF.

The J gene is TRBJ2-3, the V gene TRBV9; D gene unclear. Germline CDR1 reads SGDLS; CDR2 reads YYNGEE. CDR3 length equals 13 residues. V was trimmed by 2 bases and J by 6 bases, leaving 10 bases between them. CDR3 DNA: TGTGCCAGCAGCGTCCTTCCACGGGATACGCAGTATTTT. It specifies CASSVLPRDTQYF.

A few counts support this clonotype. The chain carries TRBV7-3 and TRBJ2-2, with TRBD1 as a possible D gene (5 bases). The V gene's germline CDR1 is SGHTA and CDR2 FQGTGA. The CDR3 loop spans 13 amino acids. V gave up 4 bases and J gave up 7 bases, with 10 bases separating them. CDR3 loop: CASSSAGIGELFF. In DNA, the CDR3 is TGTGCCAGCAGCTCGGCAGGGATCGGGGAGCTGTTTTTT.

This clonotype occurred a few times. The genes are TRBV29-1 and TRBJ1-1; D ambiguous. The ends were cut back, 2 bases at V and 3 bases at J, with 10 bases in the middle. CDR1 and CDR2 (germline): SQVTM, ANQGSEA. The CDR3 extends over 13 amino acids. Here the CDR3 reads CSVEKGRDTEAFF. Written as DNA, the CDR3 is TGCAGCGTTGAAAAGGGTAGGGACACTGAAGCTTTCTTT.

This sequence joins TRBV19 and TRBJ2-3; D may be TRBD2 (6 bases). Germline V gene data show CDR1 as LNHDA and CDR2 as SQIVND (reference sequence). V lost 7 bases, J lost 4 bases, and 12 bases lay in between. There are 13 residues in the CDR3. The CDR3 bases are TGTGCCAGTAAAGTCGGGGGAGCAGATACGCAGTATTTT. Protein: CASKVGGADTQYF.

V usage is TRBV5-4 and J usage is TRBJ2-7, with a tentative D call TRBD1 (5 bases). The CDR3 covers 14 residues. Germline-derived CDR1 and CDR2 are SGHNT and YYREEE (reference sequence). V lost 0 bases to trimming and J lost 2 bases, with 9 bases between them. CDR3 DNA sequence: TGTGCCAGCAGCTTGGAAGTCAGGGCCTACGAGCAGTACTTC. It is translated as CASSLEVRAYEQYF.

This clonotype was counted at least ten times. The gene calls are TRBV9 and TRBJ1-6, with TRBD1 matching over 7 bases. This CDR3 spans 14 amino acids. V lost 4 bases and J lost 7; bases outside the gene matches: 5. In germline, CDR1 is SGDLS, CDR2 YYNGEE. Here the CDR3 reads CASSLGQRNSPLHF. The DNA for the CDR3 is TGTGCCAGCAGCTTGGGACAGAGAAATTCACCCCTCCACTTT.

In this sample, this clonotype turned up a few times. This sequence joins TRBV5-4 and TRBJ2-7; D tentatively fits TRBD1 or TRBD2 (5 bases each). Germline loops: CDR1 SGHNT, CDR2 YYREEE (reference sequence). Deletions cut 5 bases from V and 5 bases from J, with 17 bases between. The CDR3 extends over 14 amino acids. CDR3: CASSPTRGRNEQYF. DNA of the CDR3: TGTGCCAGCAGTCCTACTAGGGGCCGCAACGAGCAGTACTTC.

The rearrangement uses TRBV6-5 and TRBJ2-7, with D possibly TRBD1 on 6 matching bases. Trimming took off 6 bases at V and 7 bases at J, with 16 bases between the two ends. Germline lookup yields CDR1 MNHEY and CDR2 SVGAGI. This CDR3 has 13 amino acids. This chain's CDR3 is CASRDSFSGEQYF. DNA of the CDR3: TGTGCCAGCAGGGACAGCTTCTCCGGGGAGCAGTACTTC.

This clonotype was detected a few times. The chain joins TRBV18 to TRBJ2-1; D gene unclear. Per the germline V gene, CDR1 is KGHSH and CDR2 is LQKENI. The CDR3 consists of 13 residues. The V end was cut by 2 bases, the J end by 4 bases, with 6 bases between. The CDR3 loop reads CASSPVGYNEQFF. The CDR3 DNA reads as TGTGCCAGCTCACCAGTGGGGTACAATGAGCAGTTCTTC.

There are many counts of this clonotype. The chain is built from TRBV23-1 and TRBJ2-5; D is unresolved. TRBV23-1 belongs to the ORF category, with a function that is uncertain. CDR3 length: 11 amino acids. V was pared by 3 bases and J by 7 bases, with 6 bases between. This CDR3 reads CASSHRGTQYF. In DNA, the CDR3 is TGCGCCAGCAGTCACCGTGGGACCCAGTACTTC.

The sample holds one count of this clonotype. The chain joins TRBV5-1 to TRBJ1-3; TRBD1 matches at 7 bases. The J segment lost 1 base and the V segment lost 4 bases, leaving 14 bases of the junction unmatched. Germline V lookup: CDR1 SGHRS, CDR2 YFSETQ. The CDR3 contains 18 residues. The CDR3 DNA is TGCGCCAGCAGCCCGGTTCCTCCGACAGGGTTTTCTGGAAACACCATATATTTT. Its protein is CASSPVPPTGFSGNTIYF.

This clonotype has a count of ten or more. J is TRBJ2-5 and V is TRBV18; 8 nucleotides align to TRBD2. This CDR3 has 17 residues. Germline values: CDR1 KGHSH, CDR2 LQKENI. V lost 6 bases, J lost 0 bases, and 12 bases stayed unmatched. CDR3: CASSPRGGELYQETQYF. The DNA of the CDR3 is TGTGCCAGCTCCCCCCGGGGGGGCGAACTGTACCAAGAGACCCAGTACTTC.

V and J are TRBV4-1 and TRBJ2-7; maybe TRBD1 (5 bases). V lost 3 bases, J lost 3 bases, and 9 bases lay in between. Germline assignment: CDR1 MGHRA and CDR2 YSYEKL. The length of the CDR3 is 13 residues. The CDR3 DNA reads as TGCGCCAGCAGCCACCCCGACAGCTACGAGCAGTACTTC. Translation gives CASSHPDSYEQYF.